A selection of T cell receptor beta chains follows, all from one sample in a study of metastatic and nonmetastatic thyroid tumors. TCRdb recomputed clones from the PCR reads via MiXCR. The sample holds about 13,000 clones, about 26% seen once. Sequencing was performed on tumor tissue. Receptor source: a female donor with papillary thyroid cancer or a benign thyroid nodule (not recorded which). Some clones in this sample may be carry-over from other donors' samples. Both conserved end residues are part of each CDR3. Part of the rows lack a size; the others show once, few, many or a class for expanded clones.

>TRBV11-1|medium-sized|TRBJ1-2|16
CASSLEQGARTDGYTF
>TRBV20-1|many|TRBJ1-6|17
CSARRGLRTVDNSPLHF
>TRBV6-1|NA|TRBJ1-1|13
CAGSSGYDTVAFF
>TRBV20-1|NA|TRBJ2-7|13
CSARALRDYEQYF
>TRBV4-2|many|TRBJ2-5|16
CASSHWGQGTEETQYF
>TRBV6-1|few|TRBJ2-7|13
CASRGGLGNEQYF
>TRBV20-1|NA|TRBJ1-6|14
CSARPDRENSPLHF
>TRBV7-9|many|TRBJ1-1|15
CASSLDGFTNTEAFF
>TRBV28|NA|TRBJ1-1|16
CASSLGFGGTNTEAFF
>TRBV12-5|many|TRBJ1-1|15
CASGLGGGRGTEAFF
>TRBV28|NA|TRBJ2-7|15
CASISIGEGRCEQYF